The 23 T cell receptor beta chains given below trace back to one sample, sequenced in a study of relationships among human T cell subsets. From mRNA, alpha and beta CDR3 regions were amplified using semiquantitative ARM-PCR. ARM-PCR used tagged nested gene-specific primers, then communal superprimers for exponential amplification. Using its own MiXCR run on the multiplex PCR reads, TCRdb lists one record per CDR3 protein. The data show about 13,000 distinct CDR3 sequences, around 64% seen once. The Th1 cells were the flow-through after CD25, CD56 and CD294 bead selections. The source material was CD4+ Th1 cells sorted from blood. These receptors originate from a man aged 35 to 55 in good health.

This clonotype has only a few counts. The chain couples TRBV10-3 to TRBJ1-3; no firm D call. The CDR3 totals 15 residues. Germline assignment: CDR1 ENHRY and CDR2 SYGVKD. Trimming cost V 5 bases and J 0 bases, with 11 bases left between them. CDR3 coding DNA: TGTGCCATCAGTCAGACTCTCGGCTCTGGAAACACCATATATTTT. Translating gives CAISQTLGSGNTIYF.

V is TRBV12-3 or TRBV12-4 and J is TRBJ1-1; D remains unclear. The CDR3 is 11 residues long. The ends were cut back, 6 bases at V and 8 bases at J, with 10 bases in the middle. Here the CDR3 DNA reads TGTGCCAGCAGCCCTGGCGCCGAAGCTTTCTTT. It specifies CASSPGAEAFF.

This clonotype was seen a few times. The chain has TRBV7-9 and TRBJ2-3; 8 nucleotides line up with TRBD1. Per germline, CDR1 SEHNR and CDR2 FQNEAQ (reference sequence). This CDR3 is built from 12 residues. After removal of 4 bases from V and 8 bases from J, the junction contained 2 bases not matched to a gene. Written as DNA, the CDR3 is TGTGCCAGCAGCTCGACAGGGGTTACGCAGTATTTT. Translating gives CASSSTGVTQYF.

The chain employs TRBV11-2 and TRBJ2-3; 8 bases align to TRBD2. V lost 5 bases to trimming and J lost 4 bases; unmatched junction nucleotides: 8. Germline lookup yields CDR1 SGHAT and CDR2 FQNNGV. The CDR3 has 15 amino acids. Here the CDR3 reads CASSPGTRGADTQYF. In DNA form, the CDR3 reads TGTGCCAGCAGCCCCGGGACTAGAGGGGCAGATACGCAGTATTTT.

In its sample, this clonotype was seen a few times. This chain joins TRBV27 and TRBJ2-2; D uncertain. Germline CDR1 and CDR2: MNHEY and SMNVEV (reference sequence). Trimming stripped 2 bases from V and 4 bases from J, with 11 bases between. CDR3 size: 15 residues. CDR3 DNA sequence: TGTGCCAGCAGTTTAGATCACTACCCCACCGGGGAGCTGTTTTTT. Its translation is CASSLDHYPTGELFF.

The V and J genes are TRBV18 and TRBJ1-5, with D uncertain. V was shortened by 9 bases and J by 7 bases, with 13 bases between the two germline ends. Germline CDR1 KGHSH, CDR2 LQKENI. This CDR3 is built from 12 residues. CDR3 sequence reads: CASRTKGQPQHF. CDR3 in DNA: TGTGCCAGTCGGACCAAAGGACAGCCCCAGCATTTT.

In its sample, this clonotype was seen once. The rearrangement joins TRBV28 to TRBJ1-5, with 9 bases fitting TRBD1. From germline, CDR1 is MDHEN and CDR2 SYDVKM. The CDR3 has 12 residues. The J segment lost 4 bases and the V segment lost 10 bases, leaving 2 bases of the junction unmatched. CDR3 in amino acids: CAIGTGNQPQHF. CDR3 in DNA: TGTGCCATCGGGACAGGGAATCAGCCCCAGCATTTT.

This rearrangement joins TRBV2 to TRBJ1-4; 8 nucleotides align to TRBD1. Germline CDR1 and CDR2: SNHLY and FYNNEI. CDR3 length: 14 amino acids. The ends lost 6 bases at V and 8 bases at J; junction bases unmatched: 8. The DNA of the CDR3 is TGTGCCAGCAGCAGACAGGGGTCGCGGGAAAAACTGTTTTTT. Its translation is CASSRQGSREKLFF.

The gene calls are TRBV19 and TRBJ1-5, with D perhaps matching TRBD1 (6 bases). This CDR3 comprises 14 residues. Germline CDR1 is LNHDA and CDR2 is SQIVND (reference sequence). The V end was cut by 2 bases, the J end by 4 bases, with 9 bases between. The CDR3 spells CASSIRGTNQPQHF. CDR3 nucleotides: TGTGCCAGTAGTATACGAGGGACAAATCAGCCCCAGCATTTT.

The CDR3 reads CSAQSGEPQHF. The CDR3 DNA follows: TGCAGTGCCCAGTCTGGGGAGCCCCAGCATTTT. This chain joins TRBV20-1 and TRBJ1-5; D is ambiguous. This CDR3 comprises 11 residues. The germline gives CDR1 DFQATT, CDR2 SNEGSKA (reference sequence). The V end lost 6 bases, the J end lost 8 bases, and 11 bases lay between the germline ends.

This chain uses TRBV10-2 with TRBJ2-1; D not resolved. Germline V gives CDR1 WSHSY, CDR2 SAAADI. The CDR3 sequence is 13 residues long. Trimming left V 6 bases short and J 0 bases short, with 6 bases between. The CDR3: CASRPPSYNEQFF. The CDR3 DNA is TGCGCCAGCAGACCCCCCTCCTACAATGAGCAGTTCTTC.

This clonotype has more than one count but fewer than ten. The chain has TRBV19 and TRBJ2-6, with TRBD1 identical over 7 bases. The CDR3 extends over 16 amino acids. V lost 4 bases, J lost 2 bases, and 5 bases stayed unmatched. The germline V gene has CDR1 LNHDA and CDR2 SQIVND (reference sequence). CDR3 sequence reads: CASSTRQGAGANVLTF. As DNA, the CDR3 is TGTGCCAGTAGTACGAGACAGGGAGCTGGGGCCAACGTCCTGACTTTC. The full variable domain, rest sourced from reference TRBV19 and TRBJ2-6, is DGGITQSPKYLFRKEGQNVTLSCEQNLNHDAMYWYRQDPGQGLRLIYYSQIVNDFQKGDIAEGYSVSREKKESFPLTVTSAQKNPTAFYLCASSTRQGAGANVLTFGAGSRLTVL.

This clonotype appeared a few times. An end of the junction does not agree with germline; a read error may underlie this. This chain uses TRBV5-4 with TRBJ2-1; D perhaps matches TRBD1 (5 bases). The CDR3 length is 15 residues. The germline V gene encodes CDR1 SGHNT and CDR2 YYREEE (reference sequence). The CDR3 bases are TGCGCCAGCTCCCCGTCAGGGTCAGGTGGGAATGAGCAGTTCTTC. Its translation: CASSPSGSGGNEQFF.

The chain has TRBV11-2 and TRBJ2-1; D ambiguous. Germline-derived CDR1 and CDR2 are SGHAT and FQNNGV. The CDR3 consists of 15 residues. The V end lost 7 bases, the J end lost 3 bases, and 16 bases lay between the germline ends. The DNA of the CDR3 is TGTGCCAGCACCCCGGTTCGTGGGCTCTACAATGAGCAGTTCTTC. The encoded protein is CASTPVRGLYNEQFF.

J is TRBJ2-1 and V is TRBV29-1; 10 bases match TRBD2. With 6 bases clipped from V and 2 bases from J, the junction kept 4 bases outside the gene matches. Germline CDR1 and CDR2: SQVTM and ANQGSEA. The CDR3 covers 14 residues. The CDR3 region has the DNA TGCAGCGTCTTAAGCGGGGGGGCCTACAATGAGCAGTTCTTC. This gives the protein CSVLSGGAYNEQFF.

The chain employs TRBV6-6 and TRBJ1-5; perhaps TRBD1 as D (6 bases). The CDR3 contains 15 residues. V lost 2 bases and J 2 bases, leaving 10 bases between the germline ends. The germline CDR1 and CDR2 sequences are MNHNY and SVGAGI (reference sequence). CDR3 residues: CASSYGGAGNQPQHF. The CDR3 DNA follows: TGTGCCAGCAGTTACGGGGGCGCTGGCAATCAGCCCCAGCATTTT.

The V call is TRBV18, the J call TRBJ1-5; D is unresolved. Germline V lookup: CDR1 KGHSH, CDR2 LQKENI. This CDR3 has 14 residues. The V and J ends lost 3 bases and 0 bases respectively, with 6 bases between them. CDR3 region: CASSPGYSNQPQHF. The CDR3 DNA reads TGTGCCAGCTCACCGGGCTATAGCAATCAGCCCCAGCATTTT.

This sequence joins TRBV19 and TRBJ1-6; 9 bases align to TRBD1. This CDR3 has 15 amino acids. Losses at the gene ends were 6 bases for V and 7 bases for J; bases not matched to a gene: 7. Germline V gene data show CDR1 as LNHDA and CDR2 as SQIVND (reference sequence). The CDR3 coding sequence is TGTGCCAGTAGACCTCTCGACAGGGGGAATTCACCCCTCCACTTT. This gives the protein CASRPLDRGNSPLHF.

The CDR3, as DNA: TGTGCCAGCAGCCAAGGTAGGACAGGGATACGGAATGAGCAGTTCTTC. Translation: CASSQGRTGIRNEQFF. The rearrangement links TRBV3-1 to TRBJ2-1; 8 bases are a match to TRBD1. CDR1 is LGHDT, CDR2 YNNKEL, per germline (reference sequence). This CDR3 comprises 16 residues. The V and J ends lost 1 base and 7 bases, in that order; junction bases with no gene match: 9.

The V call is TRBV28, the J call TRBJ1-4; D is unresolved. V lost 5 bases and J 1 base, leaving 11 bases between the germline ends. The CDR3 is 15 residues long. Germline loops: CDR1 MDHEN, CDR2 SYDVKM. CDR3 residues: CASSPADGTNEKLFF. The CDR3 bases are TGTGCCAGCAGTCCGGCAGATGGAACTAATGAAAAACTGTTTTTT.

The chain uses TRBV19 and TRBJ1-5, with 7 bases identical to TRBD1. The CDR3 is made up of 15 amino acids. With V trimmed by 5 bases and J by 0 bases, 4 bases remained unmatched. From germline, CDR1 is LNHDA and CDR2 SQIVND (reference sequence). The CDR3 spells CASSDGQVSNQPQHF. The CDR3 DNA sequence: TGTGCCAGTAGTGATGGACAGGTTAGCAATCAGCCCCAGCATTTT. The variable domain in full, with the rest retrieved from reference TRBV19 and TRBJ1-5, is DGGITQSPKYLFRKEGQNVTLSCEQNLNHDAMYWYRQDPGQGLRLIYYSQIVNDFQKGDIAEGYSVSREKKESFPLTVTSAQKNPTAFYLCASSDGQVSNQPQHFGDGTRLSIL.

The J gene is TRBJ2-3, the V gene TRBV12-3 or TRBV12-4, with D possibly being TRBD2 (6 bases). Trimming shortened V by 5 bases and J by 4 bases, and 10 bases separated the two germline ends. This CDR3 has 13 amino acids. In DNA, the CDR3 is TGTGCCAGCAGTCCCGGAGGGTCAGATACGCAGTATTTT. Protein: CASSPGGSDTQYF.

CDR3 DNA sequence: TGTGCCTGGAGTGACCCGGGGCGTTGGGGCTACACCTTC. Translation: CAWSDPGRWGYTF. The chain joins TRBV30 to TRBJ1-2; D possibly corresponds to TRBD1 (5 bases). The V gene's germline CDR1 is GTSNPN and CDR2 SVGIG (reference sequence). V was trimmed by 1 base and J by 8 bases, leaving 14 bases between them. The CDR3 covers 13 residues. Full variable domain (remainder filled in from reference TRBV30 and TRBJ1-2): SQTIHQWPATLVQPVGSPLSLECTVEGTSNPNLYWYRQAAGRGLQLLFYSVGIGQISSEVPQNLSASRPQDRQFILSSKKLLLSDSGFYLCAWSDPGRWGYTFGSGTRLTVV.